One and the same sample provided the 16 T cell receptor beta chains below, sequenced in a study of CD8+CD57+ T cells in acquired aplastic anemia. For sequencing, patients were chosen who had shown expansion of CD8+CD57+ cells by flow cytometry. Genomic DNA provided the template from which TCR beta VDJ and CDR3 profiles were obtained. MiXCR was run by TCRdb on the reads, yielding one entry per CDR3 protein. The table includes 260,000 or so distinct CDR3 sequences, around 82% detected once. The source material was sorted CD4+, CD8+, or CD8+CD57+ T cells (not recorded which) from PBMCs. These receptors were obtained from a human donor with aplastic anemia.

The chain employs TRBV7-8 and TRBJ2-3; 7 nucleotides agree with TRBD2. After removal of 2 bases from V and 15 bases from J, the junction contained 17 bases not matched to a gene. Germline V lookup: CDR1 SGHVS, CDR2 FQNEAQ. The CDR3 runs to 15 residues. The CDR3 sequence is CASSLPGGPDTKYYF. CDR3 bases: TGTGCCAGCAGCTTACCGGGGGGTCCCGATACGAAGTATTATTTT.

This chain connects TRBV10-3 to TRBJ2-1; D might be TRBD1 (7 bases). The V end was cut by 10 bases, the J end by 10 bases, with 29 bases between. From germline, CDR1 is ENHRY and CDR2 SYGVKD. The length of the CDR3 is 16 residues. DNA for the CDR3: TGTGCCAGCAGCCAGGGGGGCGGAAAGGGTCAGGTCGAGCAGTTCTTC. Translation gives CASSQGGGKGQVEQFF.

This chain connects TRBV7-9 to TRBJ2-7, with a tentative D call TRBD2 (6 bases). The CDR3 contains 18 residues. Germline CDR1 SEHNR, CDR2 FQNEAQ (reference sequence). The CDR3 protein is CASSFHRNGRALSYEQHV. CDR3 nucleotide sequence: TGTGCCAGCAGCTTTCATCGAAACGGGAGAGCCCTTTCCTACGAGCAGCACGTC.

The chain is built from TRBV7-6 and TRBJ2-7, with a weak D call TRBD1 (7 bases). This CDR3 is 18 amino acids long. V gave up 3 bases and J gave up 3 bases, with 24 bases separating them. Germline CDR1 SGHVS, CDR2 FNYEAQ. The CDR3 loop reads CASSFHQGGTAFFYEQYV. In DNA form, the CDR3 reads TGTGCCAGCAGCTTTCATCAAGGAGGGACAGCGTTTTTCTACGAGCAGTACGTC.

A remark on this clonotype: This may stem from a read error, because a much larger clone lies one nucleotide away. Likely a read error: the CDR3 ends without its conserved phenylalanine or tryptophan. The DNA is omitted, as the CDR3 cannot be located on it reliably, and the CDR3 follows TCRdb's listing. The chain has TRBV2 and TRBJ1-1; the DNA was not used to check the table's D call, TRBD1. The CDR3 is 15 amino acids in total, end residues counted. Germline CDR1 SNHLY, CDR2 FYNNEI. The CDR3 sequence: CASGYGGTDTQYFCS.

Only a few counts were recorded for this clonotype. An end of the junction does not agree with germline; a read error may underlie this. The genes are TRBV15 and TRBJ2-1, with D tentatively TRBD2 (6 bases). The CDR3 has 14 residues. Germline V CDR1 and CDR2: LNHNV, YYDKDF (reference sequence). Here the CDR3 reads CATSRDLAANEQFF. The CDR3, as DNA: TGTGCCACTAGCAGAGATTTAGCGGCCAATGAGCAGTTCTTC.

Worth noting for this clonotype: At one end, the junction sequence differs from germline, possibly due to a read error. The genes are TRBV7-3 and TRBJ2-5; no definite D call. Germline CDR1 SGHTA, CDR2 FQGTGA. There are 14 residues in the CDR3. This CDR3 is CATSWACSWETQYF. CDR3 nucleotides: TGTGCCACCAGCTGGGCCTGCAGCTGGGAGACCCAGTACTTC.

Comments on this clonotype: A read error may account for a junction end that differs from germline. The chain recombines TRBV5-1 with TRBJ1-1; D ambiguous. Germline V gene data show CDR1 as SGHRS and CDR2 as YFSETQ. The CDR3 extends over 15 amino acids. The CDR3 sequence is CASSLDRNTDTEAFF. The DNA for the CDR3 is TGTGCCAGCAGCTTAGACCGCAACACAGACACTGAAGCTTTCTTT.

The chain carries TRBV7-8 and TRBJ1-1; D is unclear. V was cut by 0 bases and J by 8 bases, with 19 bases left in between. CDR1 is SGHVS and CDR2 is FQNEAQ in the germline V gene. The CDR3 is 16 amino acids. CDR3 DNA sequence: TGTGCCAGCAGCTTAGCGGGAGCACCCGATACGCAGGAAGCTTTCTTT. Its translation: CASSLAGAPDTQEAFF.

This chain connects TRBV7-3 to TRBJ2-3; TRBD1 is a possible D gene (5 bases). The J call is in doubt because the DNA end fits TRBJ1-6 better. The CDR3 sequence is 14 residues long. CDR1 and CDR2 (germline): SGHTA, FQGTGA. The CDR3 nucleotides read TGTGCCAGCAGCTTGGGGGGAGATAATTCACCCCTCCACTTT. It is translated as CASSLGGDNSPLHF.

Details on this clonotype: The CDR3 ends on some other residue instead of the conserved phenylalanine or tryptophan, so this is likely a read error. The DNA is omitted, as the CDR3 cannot be located on it reliably, and the CDR3 follows TCRdb's listing. The CDR3: CASGVGSAQKQSLHS. The gene calls are TRBV2 and TRBJ1-5. The CDR3 adds up to 15 amino acids, both ends counted. From germline, CDR1 is SNHLY and CDR2 FYNNEI.

Regarding this clonotype: The CDR3 carries no conserved terminal phenylalanine or tryptophan, so it likely arises from a read error. It is unclear where the CDR3 begins or ends on the DNA, so no DNA is shown, and the CDR3 is as TCRdb lists it. The V call is TRBV15, the J call TRBJ2-5; TRBD2, the D gene given by the table, was not confirmed from the DNA. Germline CDR1 is LNHNV and CDR2 is YYDKDF (reference sequence). The CDR3 is 15 amino acids in total, end residues counted. CDR3 sequence reads: CATSRGRGLGRNQHY.

This clonotype was found a few times. V gene TRBV7-8 combines with J gene TRBJ2-1; D is possibly TRBD1 (6 bases). V lost 4 bases and J 13 bases, leaving 26 bases between the germline ends. The germline V gene encodes CDR1 SGHVS and CDR2 FQNEAQ. The CDR3 spans 16 residues. This chain's CDR3 is CASSSGVTGGQFFQFF. The CDR3 DNA reads as TGTGCCAGCAGCTCCGGGGTTACGGGTGGACAGTTCTTCCAGTTCTTC.

This rearrangement joins TRBV7-2 to TRBJ2-3, with D possibly matching TRBD2 (5 bases). Per germline, CDR1 SGHTA and CDR2 FQGNSA. Trimming removed 10 bases at V and 0 bases at J, with 14 bases between. The CDR3 loop spans 14 amino acids. CDR3 sequence: CAIRAATSTDTQYF. The CDR3 DNA follows: TGTGCCATCAGAGCGGCGACTAGCACAGATACGCAGTATTTT. Looking up the rest from reference TRBV7-2 and TRBJ2-3 gives the full variable domain: GAGVSQSPSNKVTEKGKDVELRCDPISGHTALYWYRQSLGQGLEFLIYFQGNSAPDKSGLPSDRFSAERTGGSVSTLTIQRTQQEDSAVYLCAIRAATSTDTQYFGPGTRLTVL.

The chain is built from TRBV7-9 and TRBJ2-7; D gene uncertain. Germline V gene sequence: CDR1 SEHNR, CDR2 FQNEAQ (reference sequence). The CDR3 extends over 16 amino acids. Trimming took off 5 bases at V and 2 bases at J, with 19 bases between the two ends. Here the CDR3 reads CASSPGSLLGTYEQYF. The DNA of the CDR3 is TGTGCCAGCAGCCCAGGTAGCCTCCTTGGCACCTACGAGCAGTACTTC.

V usage is TRBV20-1 and J usage is TRBJ2-5, with D perhaps TRBD1 (6 bases). The CDR3 sequence is 12 residues long. V shed 6 bases and J shed 0 bases, with 8 bases lying between them. CDR1 DFQATT and CDR2 SNEGSKA come from the germline V gene (reference sequence). In DNA, the CDR3 is TGCAGTGCCTGGACAGACCAAGAGACCCAGTACTTC. Protein: CSAWTDQETQYF.